The present TCR beta chain was sequenced within a study of T cell responses to AZD1222 COVID-19 vaccine. Notes on the study in general: Among spike-specific TCRs, nearly half reportedly target unmutated variant regions. It should be noted that donors were predominantly white British and more often female, and clonal diversity was possibly underestimated. Following two doses of AZD1222, Spike-specific TCR breadth and depth rose.

Worth noting for this clone: Antigen specificity is unknown.

TCRdb's table, derived via immunoSEQ multiplex PCR, lists solely in-frame clones and lacks some. Counted here are fewer than 70,000 clones, 70% to 90% occurring once; the ten biggest clones make up 4.5% to 5.5%. With 11 bases clipped from V and 4 bases from J, the junction kept 12 bases outside the gene matches. The CDR3 totals 14 residues. Germline V gene data show CDR1 as ENHRY and CDR2 as SYGVKD. Here the sequenced sample was peripheral blood, taken on day 0 of AZD1222 vaccination. V gene TRBV10-3 combines with J gene TRBJ2-7; 9 positions match TRBD1. The sequence was collected from an adult in good health. CDR3 bases: TGTGCCGTAGGCCCGGGACAGGGAATTTACGAGCAGTACTTC. It translates to CAVGPGQGIYEQYF.